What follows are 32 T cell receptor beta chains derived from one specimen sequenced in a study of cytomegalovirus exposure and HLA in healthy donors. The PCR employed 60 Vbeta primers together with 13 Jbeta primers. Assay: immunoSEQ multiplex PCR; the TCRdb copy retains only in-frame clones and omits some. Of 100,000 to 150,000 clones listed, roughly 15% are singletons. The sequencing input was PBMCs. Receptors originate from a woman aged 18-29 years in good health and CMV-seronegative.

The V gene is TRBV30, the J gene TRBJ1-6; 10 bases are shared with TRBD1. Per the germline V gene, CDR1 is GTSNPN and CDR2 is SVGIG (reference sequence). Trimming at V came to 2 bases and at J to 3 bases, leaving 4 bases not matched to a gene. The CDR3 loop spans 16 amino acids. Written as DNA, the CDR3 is TGTGCCTGGAGTTCGGGACAGGGGTTCTATAATTCACCCCTCCACTTT. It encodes CAWSSGQGFYNSPLHF.

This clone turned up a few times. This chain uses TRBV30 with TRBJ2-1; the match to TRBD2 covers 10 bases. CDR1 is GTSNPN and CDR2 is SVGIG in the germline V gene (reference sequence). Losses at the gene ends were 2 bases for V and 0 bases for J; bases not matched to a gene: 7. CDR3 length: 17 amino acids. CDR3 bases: TGTGCCTGGAGTCCCCTAGCGGGGGTGTCCTCCTACAATGAGCAGTTCTTC. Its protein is CAWSPLAGVSSYNEQFF. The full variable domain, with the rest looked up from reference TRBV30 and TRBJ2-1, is SQTIHQWPATLVQPVGSPLSLECTVEGTSNPNLYWYRQAAGRGLQLLFYSVGIGQISSEVPQNLSASRPQDRQFILSSKKLLLSDSGFYLCAWSPLAGVSSYNEQFFGPGTRLTVL.

CDR3 nucleotides: TGTGCCAGCAGTTCCCCGACAGGGTGGGGGGTGAACACTGAAGCTTTCTTT. Encoded protein: CASSSPTGWGVNTEAFF. The gene calls are TRBV28 and TRBJ1-1; 7 nucleotides agree with TRBD1. The ends lost 4 bases at V and 0 bases at J; junction bases unmatched: 11. Germline lookup yields CDR1 MDHEN and CDR2 SYDVKM. CDR3 length: 17 residues.

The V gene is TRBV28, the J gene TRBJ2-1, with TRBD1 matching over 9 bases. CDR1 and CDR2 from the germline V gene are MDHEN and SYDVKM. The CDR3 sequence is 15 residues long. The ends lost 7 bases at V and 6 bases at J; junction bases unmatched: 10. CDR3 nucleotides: TGTGCCAGCACCTTAGGACAGGGGACCTCCAATGAGCAGTTCTTC. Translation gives CASTLGQGTSNEQFF. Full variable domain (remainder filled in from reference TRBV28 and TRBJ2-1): DVKVTQSSRYLVKRTGEKVFLECVQDMDHENMFWYRQDPGLGLRLIYFSYDVKMKEKGDIPEGYSVSREKKERFSLILESASTNQTSMYLCASTLGQGTSNEQFFGPGTRLTVL.

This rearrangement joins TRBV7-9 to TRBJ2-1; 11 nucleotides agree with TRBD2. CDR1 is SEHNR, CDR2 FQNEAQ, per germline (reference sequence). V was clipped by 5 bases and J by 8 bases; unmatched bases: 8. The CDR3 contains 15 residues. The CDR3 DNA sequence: TGTGCCAGCAGCCCAGGTAGCGGGGGGGCGGATGAGCAGTTCTTC. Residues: CASSPGSGGADEQFF.

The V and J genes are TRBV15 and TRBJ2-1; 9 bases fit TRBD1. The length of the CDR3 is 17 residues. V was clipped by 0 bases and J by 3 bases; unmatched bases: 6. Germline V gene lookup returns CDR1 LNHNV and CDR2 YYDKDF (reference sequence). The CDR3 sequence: CATSREMGQGRYNEQFF. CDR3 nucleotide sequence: TGTGCCACCAGCAGAGAGATGGGACAGGGTCGCTACAATGAGCAGTTCTTC.

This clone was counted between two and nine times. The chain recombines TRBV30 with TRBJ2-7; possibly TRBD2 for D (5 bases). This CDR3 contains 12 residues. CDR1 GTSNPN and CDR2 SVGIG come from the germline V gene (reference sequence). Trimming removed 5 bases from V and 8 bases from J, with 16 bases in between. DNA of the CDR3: TGTGCCTGGGGGGAGAGTTCTACGAAGCAGTACTTC. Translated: CAWGESSTKQYF.

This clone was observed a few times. DNA of the CDR3: TGTGCCAGCAGCGTAGAGTCAGGGCGGGAGCAGTACTTC. The encoded protein is CASSVESGREQYF. The chain joins TRBV9 to TRBJ2-7; D possibly corresponds to TRBD1 (5 bases). V was trimmed by 0 bases and J by 7 bases, leaving 11 bases between them. The CDR3 loop spans 13 amino acids. Germline CDR1 is SGDLS and CDR2 is YYNGEE.

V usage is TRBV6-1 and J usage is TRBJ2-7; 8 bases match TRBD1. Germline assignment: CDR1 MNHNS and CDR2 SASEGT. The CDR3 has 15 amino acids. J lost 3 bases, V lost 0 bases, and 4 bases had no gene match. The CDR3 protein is CASSEAGTGYYEQYF. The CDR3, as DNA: TGTGCCAGCAGTGAAGCCGGGACAGGTTACTACGAGCAGTACTTC.

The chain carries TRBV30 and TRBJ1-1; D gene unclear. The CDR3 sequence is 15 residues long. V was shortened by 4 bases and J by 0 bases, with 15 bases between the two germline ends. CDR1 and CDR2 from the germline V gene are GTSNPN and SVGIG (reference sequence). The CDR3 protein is CAWTRSGYMNTEAFF. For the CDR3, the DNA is TGTGCCTGGACCAGGTCGGGATATATGAACACTGAAGCTTTCTTT.

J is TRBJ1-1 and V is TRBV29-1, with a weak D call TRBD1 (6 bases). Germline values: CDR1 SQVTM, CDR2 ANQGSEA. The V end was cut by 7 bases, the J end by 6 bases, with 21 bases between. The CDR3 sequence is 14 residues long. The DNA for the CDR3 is TGCAGCGCCAGACGTATTGGGGGGGCGTCTGAAGCTTTCTTT. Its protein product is CSARRIGGASEAFF.

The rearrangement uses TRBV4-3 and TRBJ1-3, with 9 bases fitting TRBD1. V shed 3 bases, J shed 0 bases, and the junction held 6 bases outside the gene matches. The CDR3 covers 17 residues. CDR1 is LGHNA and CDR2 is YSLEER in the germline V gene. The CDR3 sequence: CASSQDRGPSSGNTIYF. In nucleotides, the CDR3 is TGCGCCAGCAGCCAGGACAGGGGCCCAAGCTCTGGAAACACCATATATTTT.

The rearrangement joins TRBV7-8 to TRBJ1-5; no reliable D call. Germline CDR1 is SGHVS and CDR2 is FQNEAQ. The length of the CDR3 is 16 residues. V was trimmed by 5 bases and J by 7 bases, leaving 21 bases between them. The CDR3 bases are TGTGCCAGCAGCCCCCTATTAGGTCTCAGCGGCCAGCCCCAGCATTTT. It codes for CASSPLLGLSGQPQHF.

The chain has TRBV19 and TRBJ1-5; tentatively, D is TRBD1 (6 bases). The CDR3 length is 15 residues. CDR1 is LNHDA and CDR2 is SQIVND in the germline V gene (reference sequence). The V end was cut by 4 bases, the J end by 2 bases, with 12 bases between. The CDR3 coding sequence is TGTGCCAGTAGTAACAGGGCCACCGGCAATCAGCCCCAGCATTTT. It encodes CASSNRATGNQPQHF.

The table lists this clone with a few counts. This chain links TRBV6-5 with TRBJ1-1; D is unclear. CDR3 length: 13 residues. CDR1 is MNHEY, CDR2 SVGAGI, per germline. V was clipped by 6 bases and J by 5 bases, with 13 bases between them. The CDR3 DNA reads TGTGCCAGCAGGGAGAGCCGGGATACTGAAGCTTTCTTT. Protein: CASRESRDTEAFF.

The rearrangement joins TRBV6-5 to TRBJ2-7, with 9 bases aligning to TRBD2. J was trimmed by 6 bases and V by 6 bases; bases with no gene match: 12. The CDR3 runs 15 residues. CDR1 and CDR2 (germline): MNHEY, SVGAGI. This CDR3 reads CASSTGTSPPGEQYF. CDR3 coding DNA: TGTGCCAGCAGCACCGGGACTAGCCCTCCCGGCGAGCAGTACTTC.

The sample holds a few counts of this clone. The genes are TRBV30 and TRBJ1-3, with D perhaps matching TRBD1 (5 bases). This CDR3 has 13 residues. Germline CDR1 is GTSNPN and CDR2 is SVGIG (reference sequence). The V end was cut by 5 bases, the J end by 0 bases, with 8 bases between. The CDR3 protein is CAWSDSSGNTIYF. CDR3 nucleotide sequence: TGTGCCTGGTCCGACAGCTCTGGAAACACCATATATTTT.

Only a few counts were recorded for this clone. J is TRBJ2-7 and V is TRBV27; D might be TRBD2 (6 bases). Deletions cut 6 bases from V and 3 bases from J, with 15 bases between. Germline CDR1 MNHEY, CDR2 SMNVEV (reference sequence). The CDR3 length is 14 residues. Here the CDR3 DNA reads TGTGCCAGCAGGACTTCCCTAGCGAACTACGAGCAGTACTTC. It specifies CASRTSLANYEQYF.

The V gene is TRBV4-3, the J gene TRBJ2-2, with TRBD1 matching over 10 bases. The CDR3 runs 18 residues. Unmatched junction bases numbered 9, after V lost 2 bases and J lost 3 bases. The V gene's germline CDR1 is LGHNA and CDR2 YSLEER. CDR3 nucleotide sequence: TGCGCCAGCAGCCAAAACCAACCCGGGACAGGGGACACCGGGGAGCTGTTTTTT. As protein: CASSQNQPGTGDTGELFF.

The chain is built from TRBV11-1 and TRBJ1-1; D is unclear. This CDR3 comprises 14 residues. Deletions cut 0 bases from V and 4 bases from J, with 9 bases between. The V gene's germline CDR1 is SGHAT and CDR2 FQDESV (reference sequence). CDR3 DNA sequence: TGTGCCAGCAGCTTAGCGGAGGGCGTCACTGAAGCTTTCTTT. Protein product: CASSLAEGVTEAFF.

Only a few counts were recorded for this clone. The CDR3 DNA reads TGTGCCAGCAGCGTCATCGACAGTAGCAATCAGCCCCAGCATTTT. Translating gives CASSVIDSSNQPQHF. The chain joins TRBV7-9 to TRBJ1-5, with TRBD1 as a possible D gene (5 bases). The CDR3 consists of 15 residues. Germline V gene sequence: CDR1 SEHNR, CDR2 FQNEAQ (reference sequence). V was cut by 5 bases and J by 0 bases, with 11 bases left in between.

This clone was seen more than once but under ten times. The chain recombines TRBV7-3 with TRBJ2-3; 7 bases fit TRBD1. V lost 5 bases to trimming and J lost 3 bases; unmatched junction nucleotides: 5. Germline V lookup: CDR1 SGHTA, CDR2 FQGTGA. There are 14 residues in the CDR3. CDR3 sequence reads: CASSPSDRTDTQYF. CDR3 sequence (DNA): TGTGCCAGCAGCCCCTCGGACAGGACAGATACGCAGTATTTT.

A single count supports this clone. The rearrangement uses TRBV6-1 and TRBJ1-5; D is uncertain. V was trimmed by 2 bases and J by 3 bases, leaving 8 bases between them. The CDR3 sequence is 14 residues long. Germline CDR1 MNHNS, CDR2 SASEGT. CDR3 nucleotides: TGTGCCAGCAGTGAATTGACTACCAATCAGCCCCAGCATTTT. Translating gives CASSELTTNQPQHF.

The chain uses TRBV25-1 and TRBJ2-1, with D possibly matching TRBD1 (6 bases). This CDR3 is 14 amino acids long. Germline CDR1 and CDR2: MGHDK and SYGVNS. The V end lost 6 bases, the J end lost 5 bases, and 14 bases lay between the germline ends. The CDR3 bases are TGTGCCAGCAGCCGAATGGGGGCAAACAATGAGCAGTTCTTC. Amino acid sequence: CASSRMGANNEQFF.

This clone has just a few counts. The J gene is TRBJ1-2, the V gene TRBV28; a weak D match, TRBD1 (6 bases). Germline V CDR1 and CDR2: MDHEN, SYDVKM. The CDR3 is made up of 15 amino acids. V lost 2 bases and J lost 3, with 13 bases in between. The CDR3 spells CASSLIRGTHYGYTF. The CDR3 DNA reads TGTGCCAGCAGTTTAATTCGAGGGACACACTATGGCTACACCTTC.

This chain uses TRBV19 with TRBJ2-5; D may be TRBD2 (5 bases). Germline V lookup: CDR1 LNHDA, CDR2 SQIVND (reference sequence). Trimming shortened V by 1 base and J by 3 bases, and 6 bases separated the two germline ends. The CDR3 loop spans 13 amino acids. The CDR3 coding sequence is TGTGCCAGTAGTATAGCACTAGAAGAGACCCAGTACTTC. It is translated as CASSIALEETQYF.

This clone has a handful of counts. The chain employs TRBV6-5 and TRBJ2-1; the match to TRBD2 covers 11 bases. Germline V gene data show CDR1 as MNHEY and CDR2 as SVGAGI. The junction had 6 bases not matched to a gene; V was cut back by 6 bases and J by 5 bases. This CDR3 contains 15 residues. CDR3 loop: CASRIAGGPNNEQFF. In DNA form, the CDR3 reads TGTGCCAGCAGAATAGCGGGAGGGCCGAACAATGAGCAGTTCTTC.

The DNA of the CDR3 is TGTGCCAGCAGTTTATATAAGGAGCCCGGGGAGCTGTTTTTT. Its translation: CASSLYKEPGELFF. J is TRBJ2-2 and V is TRBV27; D is undetermined. The CDR3 is 14 amino acids. In germline, CDR1 is MNHEY, CDR2 SMNVEV (reference sequence). Trimming took off 1 base at V and 6 bases at J, with 9 bases between the two ends.

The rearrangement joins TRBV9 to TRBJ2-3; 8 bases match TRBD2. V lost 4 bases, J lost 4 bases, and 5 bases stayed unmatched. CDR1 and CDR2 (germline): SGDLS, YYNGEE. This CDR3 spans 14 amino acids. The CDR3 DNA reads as TGTGCCAGCAGCTGGGGACTAGGCCCAGATACGCAGTATTTT. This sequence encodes CASSWGLGPDTQYF.

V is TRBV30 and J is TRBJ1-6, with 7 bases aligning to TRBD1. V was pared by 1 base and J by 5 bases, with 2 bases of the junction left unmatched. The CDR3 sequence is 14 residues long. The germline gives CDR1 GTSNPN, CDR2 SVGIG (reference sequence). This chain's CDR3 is CAWSDTGDNSPLHF. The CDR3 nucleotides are TGTGCCTGGAGTGATACAGGGGATAATTCACCCCTCCACTTT.

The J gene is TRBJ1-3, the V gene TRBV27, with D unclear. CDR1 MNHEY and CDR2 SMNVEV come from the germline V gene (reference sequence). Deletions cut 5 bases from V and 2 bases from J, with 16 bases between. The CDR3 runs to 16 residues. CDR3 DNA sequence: TGTGCCAGCAGTCCCGGACTGACCCCGACTGGAAACACCATATATTTT. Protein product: CASSPGLTPTGNTIYF.

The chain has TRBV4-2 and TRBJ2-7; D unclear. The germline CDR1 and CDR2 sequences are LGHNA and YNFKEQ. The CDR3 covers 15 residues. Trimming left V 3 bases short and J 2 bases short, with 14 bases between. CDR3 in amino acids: CASSQGPVRTYEQYF. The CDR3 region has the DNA TGTGCCAGCAGCCAGGGCCCCGTACGGACCTACGAGCAGTACTTC.